The 10 T cell receptor beta chains presented below share a single source sample, sequenced in a study of blood T cell repertoires in COVID-19. Sequencing was performed with immunoSEQ multiplex PCR; in TCRdb, only in-frame clones are kept and a portion is missing. Among 270,000 or so clones listed, roughly 89% were seen once. The sequenced sample consisted of peripheral blood. These receptors were taken from a young woman with COVID-19, enrolled during active disease.

The V call is TRBV3-1 (or the pseudogene TRBV3-2), the J call TRBJ2-2; D is uncertain. The CDR3 covers 13 residues. Germline lookup yields CDR1 LGHDT and CDR2 YNNKEL (reference sequence). V was clipped by 1 base and J by 6 bases, with 6 bases between them. CDR3 loop: CASSQGLAGELFF. CDR3 bases: TGTGCCAGCAGCCAAGGGCTAGCCGGGGAGCTGTTTTTT.

The chain carries TRBV7-9 and TRBJ1-1; 7 bases line up with TRBD1. V lost 4 bases and J lost 1; bases outside the gene matches: 6. The CDR3 is 15 residues long. Per the germline V gene, CDR1 is SEHNR and CDR2 is FQNEAQ (reference sequence). The CDR3 loop is CASSSYRDRNTEAFF. CDR3 sequence (DNA): TGTGCCAGCAGCTCCTACAGGGACAGGAACACTGAAGCTTTCTTT.

The J gene is TRBJ1-2, the V gene TRBV4-1; maybe TRBD1 (6 bases). The V and J ends lost 1 base and 3 bases respectively, with 6 bases between them. Looked up from germline, CDR1 is MGHRA and CDR2 is YSYEKL. This CDR3 spans 13 amino acids. This chain's CDR3 is CASSQGTDYGYTF. CDR3 nucleotides: TGCGCCAGCAGCCAAGGGACAGACTATGGCTACACCTTC.

J is TRBJ2-3 and V is TRBV28; 8 bases line up with TRBD2. Looked up from germline, CDR1 is MDHEN and CDR2 is SYDVKM. This CDR3 has 14 amino acids. V shed 6 bases and J 6 bases; nucleotides not matched to a gene: 8. CDR3 coding DNA: TGTGCCAGCAGACGTAGCGGGGTCCGGGATACGCAGTATTTT. This codes for CASRRSGVRDTQYF.

The CDR3 region has the DNA TGTGCCAGCAGTTTCCACAGGGGTGAAAAACTGTTTTTT. Its translation is CASSFHRGEKLFF. V is TRBV6-5 and J is TRBJ1-4, with 7 positions matching TRBD1. The CDR3 runs to 13 residues. Germline V gene sequence: CDR1 MNHEY, CDR2 SVGAGI. Germline trimming cut 4 bases from V and 7 bases from J; bases unmatched to any gene: 3.

The rearrangement links TRBV19 to TRBJ1-2; weak D call: TRBD1 (5 bases). The V end lost 7 bases, the J end lost 4 bases, and 13 bases lay between the germline ends. CDR3 size: 13 residues. Germline CDR1 is LNHDA and CDR2 is SQIVND (reference sequence). The CDR3 loop is CASKRTQGYGYTF. DNA of the CDR3: TGTGCCAGTAAACGCACTCAGGGCTATGGCTACACCTTC.

J is TRBJ1-1 and V is TRBV4-1; no reliable D call. Germline V CDR1 and CDR2: MGHRA, YSYEKL. V lost 0 bases and J lost 5, with 10 bases in between. This CDR3 contains 14 residues. The CDR3 DNA reads TGCGCCAGCAGCCAAGATGGGAGAGGTACTGAAGCTTTCTTT. As protein: CASSQDGRGTEAFF.

The genes are TRBV19 and TRBJ2-3; the match to TRBD2 covers 11 bases. Germline values: CDR1 LNHDA, CDR2 SQIVND (reference sequence). The trim removed 1 base at V and 1 base at J, leaving 7 bases unmatched. This CDR3 comprises 18 residues. The CDR3 DNA sequence: TGTGCCAGTAGTATAGTTGTTAGCGGGGGGGAGGGCACAGATACGCAGTATTTT. This sequence encodes CASSIVVSGGEGTDTQYF.

CDR3 nucleotide sequence: TGCGCCAGCAGCCTTACGTTTGGGGGCAGCAATGAGCAGTTCTTC. This gives the protein CASSLTFGGSNEQFF. The J gene is TRBJ2-1, the V gene TRBV5-1, with D maybe TRBD1 (6 bases). Germline V CDR1 and CDR2: SGHRS, YFSETQ. V lost 4 bases to trimming and J lost 6 bases, with 17 bases between them. The CDR3 length is 15 residues.

The rearrangement uses TRBV7-2 and TRBJ1-2, with 7 positions matching TRBD1. The CDR3 consists of 14 residues. V was clipped by 4 bases and J by 4 bases; unmatched bases: 6. In germline, CDR1 is SGHTA, CDR2 FQGNSA. DNA of the CDR3: TGTGCCAGCAGCTCTCGACAGGGAAGCTATGGCTACACCTTC. It yields the protein CASSSRQGSYGYTF.